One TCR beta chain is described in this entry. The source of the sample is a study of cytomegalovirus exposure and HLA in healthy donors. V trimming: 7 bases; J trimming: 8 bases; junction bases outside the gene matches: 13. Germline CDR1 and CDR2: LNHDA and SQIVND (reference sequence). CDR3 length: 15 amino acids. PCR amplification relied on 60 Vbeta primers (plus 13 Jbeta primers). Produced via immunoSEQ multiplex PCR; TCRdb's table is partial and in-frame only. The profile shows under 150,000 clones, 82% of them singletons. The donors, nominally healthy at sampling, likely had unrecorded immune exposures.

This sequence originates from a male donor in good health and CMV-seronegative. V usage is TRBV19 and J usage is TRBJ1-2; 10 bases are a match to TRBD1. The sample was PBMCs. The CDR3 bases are TGTGCCAGTACCCCCGGGACAGGGGAAGCGTCGGGCTACACCTTC. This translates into CASTPGTGEASGYTF.